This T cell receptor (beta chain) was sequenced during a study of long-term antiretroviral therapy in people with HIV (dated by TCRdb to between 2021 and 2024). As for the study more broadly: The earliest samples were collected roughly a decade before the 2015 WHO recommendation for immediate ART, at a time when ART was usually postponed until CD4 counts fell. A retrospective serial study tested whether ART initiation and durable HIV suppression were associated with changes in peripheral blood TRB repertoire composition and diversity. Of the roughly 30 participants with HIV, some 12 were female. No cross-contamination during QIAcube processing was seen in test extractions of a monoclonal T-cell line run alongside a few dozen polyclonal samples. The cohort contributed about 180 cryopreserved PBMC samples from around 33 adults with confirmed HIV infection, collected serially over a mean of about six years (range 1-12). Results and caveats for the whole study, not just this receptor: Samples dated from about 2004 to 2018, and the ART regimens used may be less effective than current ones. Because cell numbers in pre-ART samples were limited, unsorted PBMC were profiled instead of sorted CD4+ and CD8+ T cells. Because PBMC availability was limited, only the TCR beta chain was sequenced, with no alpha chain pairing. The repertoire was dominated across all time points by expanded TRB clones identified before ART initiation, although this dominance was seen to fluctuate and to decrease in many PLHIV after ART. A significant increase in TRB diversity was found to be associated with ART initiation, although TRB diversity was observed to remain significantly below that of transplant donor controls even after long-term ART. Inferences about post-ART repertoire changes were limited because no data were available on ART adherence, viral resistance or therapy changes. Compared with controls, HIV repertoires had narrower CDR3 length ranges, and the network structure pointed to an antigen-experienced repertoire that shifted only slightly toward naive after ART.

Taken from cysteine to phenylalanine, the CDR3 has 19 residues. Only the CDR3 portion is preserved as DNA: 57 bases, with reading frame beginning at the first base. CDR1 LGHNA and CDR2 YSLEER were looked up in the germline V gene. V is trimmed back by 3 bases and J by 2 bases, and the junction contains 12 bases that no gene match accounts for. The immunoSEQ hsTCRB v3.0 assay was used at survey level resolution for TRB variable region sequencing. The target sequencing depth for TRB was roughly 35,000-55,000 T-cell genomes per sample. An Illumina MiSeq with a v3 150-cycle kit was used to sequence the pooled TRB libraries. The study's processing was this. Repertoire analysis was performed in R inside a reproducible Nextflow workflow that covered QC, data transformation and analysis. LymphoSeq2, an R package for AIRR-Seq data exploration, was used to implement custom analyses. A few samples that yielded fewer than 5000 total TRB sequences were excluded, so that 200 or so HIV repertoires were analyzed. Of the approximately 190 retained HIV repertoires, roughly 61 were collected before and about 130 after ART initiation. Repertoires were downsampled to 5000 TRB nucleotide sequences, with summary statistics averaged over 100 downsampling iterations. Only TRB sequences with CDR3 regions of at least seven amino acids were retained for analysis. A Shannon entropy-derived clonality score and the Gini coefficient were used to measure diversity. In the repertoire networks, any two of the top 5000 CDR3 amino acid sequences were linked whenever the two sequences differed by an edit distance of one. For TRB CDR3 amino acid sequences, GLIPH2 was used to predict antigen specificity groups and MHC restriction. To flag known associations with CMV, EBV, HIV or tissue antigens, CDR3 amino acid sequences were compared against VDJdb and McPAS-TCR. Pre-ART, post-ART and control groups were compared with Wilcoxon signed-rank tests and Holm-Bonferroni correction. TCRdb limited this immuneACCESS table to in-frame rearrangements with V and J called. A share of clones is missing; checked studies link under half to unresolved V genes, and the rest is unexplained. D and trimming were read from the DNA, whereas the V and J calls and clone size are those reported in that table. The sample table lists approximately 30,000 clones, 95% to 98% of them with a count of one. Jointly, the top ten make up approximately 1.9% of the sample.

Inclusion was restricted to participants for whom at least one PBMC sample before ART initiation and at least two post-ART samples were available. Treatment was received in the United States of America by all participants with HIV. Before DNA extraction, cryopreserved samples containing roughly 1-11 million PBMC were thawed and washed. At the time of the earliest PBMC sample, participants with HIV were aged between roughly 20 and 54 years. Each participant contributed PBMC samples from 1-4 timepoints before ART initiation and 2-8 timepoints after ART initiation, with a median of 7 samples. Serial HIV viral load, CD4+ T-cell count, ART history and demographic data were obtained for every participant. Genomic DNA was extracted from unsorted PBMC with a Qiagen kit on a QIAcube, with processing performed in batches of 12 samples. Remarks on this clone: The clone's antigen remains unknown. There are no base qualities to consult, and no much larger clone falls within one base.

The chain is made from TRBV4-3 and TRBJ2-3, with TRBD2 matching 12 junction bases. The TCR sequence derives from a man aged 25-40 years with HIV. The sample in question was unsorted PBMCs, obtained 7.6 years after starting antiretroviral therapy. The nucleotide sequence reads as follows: TGCGCCAGCAGCCAGACCCTAGCGGGGGGGCTGGACTCCACAGATACGCAGTATTTT. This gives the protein CASSQTLAGGLDSTDTQYF.